A single sample is the source of the 22 T cell receptor beta chains below, sequenced in a study of OX40 agonist ivuxolimab in advanced cancers. The table came from immunoSEQ multiplex PCR; TCRdb's copy has only in-frame clones and leaves some out. The table shows some 41,000 clones, with around 87% occurring only once. The specimen was CD4+ or CD8+ T cells sorted from blood, collected in a trial of the OX40 agonist ivuxolimab. The receptors were gathered from an adult with an advanced solid tumor such as melanoma, head and neck, liver or kidney cancer.

The CDR3 coding sequence is TGTGCCAGCAGTTTATTGCACGTGGCTGAGCAGTTCTTC. Encoded protein: CASSLLHVAEQFF. The V and J genes are TRBV27 and TRBJ2-1; D not resolved. The CDR3 has 13 residues. Germline V CDR1 and CDR2: MNHEY, SMNVEV (reference sequence). V lost 1 base and J lost 9, with 10 bases in between.

The chain has TRBV11-2 and TRBJ2-5; 10 bases agree with TRBD1. Trimming took 5 bases from V and 5 from J; bases not matched to a gene: 8. The germline V gene has CDR1 SGHAT and CDR2 FQNNGV. There are 15 residues in the CDR3. This chain's CDR3 is CASSADRGLRETQYF. The CDR3 bases are TGTGCCAGCAGCGCAGACAGGGGGCTGAGGGAGACCCAGTACTTC.

The chain recombines TRBV7-9 with TRBJ1-4; D unclear. Trimming pared 4 bases from V and 2 bases from J, leaving 14 bases between. The CDR3 spans 16 residues. CDR1 and CDR2 (germline): SEHNR, FQNEAQ (reference sequence). CDR3 sequence: CASSSDWEGTNEKLFF. The CDR3, as DNA: TGTGCCAGCAGCTCAGATTGGGAAGGGACTAATGAAAAACTGTTTTTT.

The chain carries TRBV19 and TRBJ1-1; TRBD1 aligns across 12 bases. The CDR3 has 16 residues. Germline CDR1 and CDR2: LNHDA and SQIVND (reference sequence). Unmatched junction bases numbered 11, after V lost 5 bases and J lost 7 bases. The CDR3 loop is CASSADRDRGRFEAFF. Here the CDR3 DNA reads TGTGCCAGTAGTGCCGACCGGGACAGGGGGCGATTTGAAGCTTTCTTT. The full variable domain, rest sourced from reference TRBV19 and TRBJ1-1, is DGGITQSPKYLFRKEGQNVTLSCEQNLNHDAMYWYRQDPGQGLRLIYYSQIVNDFQKGDIAEGYSVSREKKESFPLTVTSAQKNPTAFYLCASSADRDRGRFEAFFGQGTRLTVV.

This chain joins TRBV28 and TRBJ1-1, with a tentative D call TRBD1 (5 bases). V was trimmed by 6 bases and J by 1 base, leaving 12 bases between them. This CDR3 comprises 14 residues. Germline values: CDR1 MDHEN, CDR2 SYDVKM. CDR3 in DNA: TGTGCCAGCAGCCAAGGGGACCGGAACACTGAAGCTTTCTTT. It yields the protein CASSQGDRNTEAFF.

The chain couples TRBV5-4 to TRBJ2-3; D remains unclear. The CDR3 contains 14 residues. V was pared by 2 bases and J by 0 bases, with 7 bases between. The V gene's germline CDR1 is SGHNT and CDR2 YYREEE (reference sequence). CDR3 residues: CASSFQLSTDTQYF. CDR3 nucleotides: TGTGCCAGCAGCTTCCAACTTAGCACAGATACGCAGTATTTT.

V is TRBV5-6 and J is TRBJ2-7, with a possible D match to TRBD1 (8 bases). The CDR3 sequence is 14 residues long. Trimming removed 4 bases at V and 4 bases at J, with 15 bases between. Germline assignment: CDR1 SGHDT and CDR2 YYEEEE. The DNA of the CDR3 is TGTGCCAGCAGCCAACAGGGGGGGCGGTACGAGCAGTACTTC. This encodes CASSQQGGRYEQYF.

In its sample, this clone was seen once. The chain links TRBV10-2 to TRBJ1-1, with TRBD1 matching 10 bases. CDR3 length: 14 amino acids. Trimming cost V 6 bases and J 3 bases; bases outside gene matches: 4. CDR1 and CDR2 from the germline V gene are WSHSY and SAAADI. CDR3 coding DNA: TGCGCCAGCAGCCCGGACAGGGGGGACACTGAAGCTTTCTTT. It translates to CASSPDRGDTEAFF.

The chain joins TRBV6-5 to TRBJ2-6; D ambiguous. The CDR3 has 15 residues. Trimming pared 6 bases from V and 0 bases from J, leaving 9 bases between. CDR1 is MNHEY, CDR2 SVGAGI, per germline. CDR3 in DNA: TGTGCCAGCAGCCCTGAGGCCTCTGGGGCCAACGTCCTGACTTTC. Amino acid sequence: CASSPEASGANVLTF.

The rearrangement joins TRBV19 to TRBJ1-1, with D perhaps matching TRBD1 (6 bases). This CDR3 region has 14 residues. V shed 5 bases and J shed 0 bases, with 10 bases lying between them. From germline, CDR1 is LNHDA and CDR2 SQIVND (reference sequence). The CDR3 nucleotides read TGTGCCAGTAGTTATGGACAGCTGAACACTGAAGCTTTCTTT. This encodes CASSYGQLNTEAFF.

The J gene is TRBJ2-1, the V gene TRBV2, with TRBD2 matching over 11 bases. V lost 1 base and J lost 4; bases outside the gene matches: 6. The V gene's germline CDR1 is SNHLY and CDR2 FYNNEI. The CDR3 is 17 residues long. This chain's CDR3 is CASSEDSGGAVYNEQFF. CDR3 in DNA: TGTGCCAGCAGTGAAGATAGCGGGGGGGCTGTTTACAATGAGCAGTTCTTC.

The V gene is TRBV18, the J gene TRBJ2-5; D ambiguous. The CDR3 is 13 residues long. Trimming removed 2 bases from V and 4 bases from J, with 8 bases in between. Per germline, CDR1 KGHSH and CDR2 LQKENI. CDR3 protein: CASSPKVPETQYF. The CDR3 region has the DNA TGTGCCAGCTCACCAAAGGTCCCAGAGACCCAGTACTTC.

The chain has TRBV19 and TRBJ2-1; tentatively, D is TRBD1 (5 bases). Deletions cut 1 base from V and 1 base from J, with 11 bases between. CDR3 length: 16 amino acids. Germline V lookup: CDR1 LNHDA, CDR2 SQIVND (reference sequence). CDR3 sequence (DNA): TGTGCCAGTAGTATAGTTATGAGACAGTCCTACAATGAGCAGTTCTTC. Translation gives CASSIVMRQSYNEQFF. Supplemented by reference TRBV19 and TRBJ2-1, the full variable domain reads DGGITQSPKYLFRKEGQNVTLSCEQNLNHDAMYWYRQDPGQGLRLIYYSQIVNDFQKGDIAEGYSVSREKKESFPLTVTSAQKNPTAFYLCASSIVMRQSYNEQFFGPGTRLTVL.

In DNA form, the CDR3 reads TGTGCCAGCAGCTTAGGAGGGCTAGCGGGAGGAACAGATACGCAGTATTTT. Translating it yields CASSLGGLAGGTDTQYF. The chain links TRBV11-3 to TRBJ2-3; 11 bases fit TRBD2. V lost 1 base and J lost 3; bases outside the gene matches: 6. Germline CDR1 is SGHNT and CDR2 is YENEEA. This CDR3 region has 17 residues.

This clone showed up just once. CDR3: CASSLAQEASGNTIYF. The DNA of the CDR3 is TGTGCCAGCAGCTTAGCCCAGGAAGCCTCTGGAAACACCATATATTTT. The chain recombines TRBV7-9 with TRBJ1-3; D unclear. Trimming took 0 bases from V and 0 from J, leaving 9 bases between them. The CDR3 spans 16 residues. Germline CDR1 is SEHNR and CDR2 is FQNEAQ (reference sequence).

J is TRBJ1-1 and V is TRBV19; 10 bases are a match to TRBD1. V dropped 7 bases and J dropped 4; count of bases not matched to a gene: 15. The CDR3 contains 17 residues. The germline CDR1 and CDR2 sequences are LNHDA and SQIVND (reference sequence). CDR3 sequence reads: CASKTPGQGRGSTEAFF. CDR3 bases: TGTGCCAGTAAAACTCCGGGACAGGGGCGAGGGAGCACTGAAGCTTTCTTT.

The chain recombines TRBV5-6 with TRBJ2-6, with 10 positions matching TRBD1. This CDR3 has 19 residues. The germline gives CDR1 SGHDT, CDR2 YYEEEE. V dropped 4 bases and J dropped 0; count of bases not matched to a gene: 10. CDR3 DNA sequence: TGTGCCAGCAGCCAATCGGGACAGGGGCACAGCTCTGGGGCCAACGTCCTGACTTTC. Amino acids: CASSQSGQGHSSGANVLTF.

This sequence joins TRBV29-1 and TRBJ2-5; the D gene is possibly TRBD2 (6 bases). Trimming took 8 bases from V and 4 from J, leaving 14 bases between them. In germline, CDR1 is SQVTM, CDR2 ANQGSEA. This CDR3 spans 12 amino acids. The CDR3 sequence is CSTGTPGETQYF. The CDR3 DNA sequence: TGCAGCACCGGGACTCCAGGAGAGACCCAGTACTTC.

This CDR3 is CASSLASRGQNTEAFF. CDR3 DNA: TGTGCCAGCAGCTTGGCAAGCAGGGGCCAGAACACTGAAGCTTTCTTT. The chain is built from TRBV5-4 and TRBJ1-1; possibly TRBD1 for D (6 bases). The germline V gene has CDR1 SGHNT and CDR2 YYREEE (reference sequence). CDR3 length: 16 amino acids. V lost 0 bases to trimming and J lost 1 base, with 13 bases between them.

The rearrangement links TRBV5-1 to TRBJ2-1; the match to TRBD2 covers 9 bases. The CDR3 consists of 15 residues. V lost 6 bases to trimming and J lost 5 bases; unmatched junction nucleotides: 9. The germline gives CDR1 SGHRS, CDR2 YFSETQ. CDR3 nucleotides: TGCGCCAGCACCACGGGCGGGGGGGCTGACAATGAGCAGTTCTTC. Translation gives CASTTGGGADNEQFF.

This clone was observed a single time. The J gene is TRBJ2-7, the V gene TRBV11-3, with D perhaps TRBD2 (6 bases). V shed 1 base and J shed 2 bases, with 9 bases lying between them. From germline, CDR1 is SGHNT and CDR2 YENEEA. The CDR3 is 14 amino acids. The CDR3 protein is CASSLGPGAYEQYF. The CDR3 nucleotides read TGTGCCAGCAGCTTAGGTCCGGGAGCCTACGAGCAGTACTTC.

The chain links TRBV2 to TRBJ2-2; either TRBD1 or TRBD2 may fit D (5 bases each). The germline CDR1 and CDR2 sequences are SNHLY and FYNNEI. Trimming cost V 7 bases and J 2 bases, with 11 bases left between them. This CDR3 is 14 amino acids long. The CDR3 bases are TGTGCCAGCACCCGGGACCATAACACCGGGGAGCTGTTTTTT. This sequence encodes CASTRDHNTGELFF.